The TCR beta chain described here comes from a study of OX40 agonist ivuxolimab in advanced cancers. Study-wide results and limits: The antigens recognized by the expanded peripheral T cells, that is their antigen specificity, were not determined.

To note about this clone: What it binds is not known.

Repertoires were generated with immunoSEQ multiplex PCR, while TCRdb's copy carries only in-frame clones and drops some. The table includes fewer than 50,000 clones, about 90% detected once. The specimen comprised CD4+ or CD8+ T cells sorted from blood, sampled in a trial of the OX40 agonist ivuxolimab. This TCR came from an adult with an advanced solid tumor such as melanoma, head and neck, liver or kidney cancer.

CDR3 DNA: TGCGCCAGCAGCCCAACAGAAAGCTCCTACAATGAGCAGTTCTTC. Translating gives CASSPTESSYNEQFF. V and J are TRBV4-1 and TRBJ2-1, with no clear D. The germline gives CDR1 MGHRA, CDR2 YSYEKL. CDR3 size: 15 residues. V was shortened by 4 bases and J by 0 bases, with 10 bases between the two germline ends.